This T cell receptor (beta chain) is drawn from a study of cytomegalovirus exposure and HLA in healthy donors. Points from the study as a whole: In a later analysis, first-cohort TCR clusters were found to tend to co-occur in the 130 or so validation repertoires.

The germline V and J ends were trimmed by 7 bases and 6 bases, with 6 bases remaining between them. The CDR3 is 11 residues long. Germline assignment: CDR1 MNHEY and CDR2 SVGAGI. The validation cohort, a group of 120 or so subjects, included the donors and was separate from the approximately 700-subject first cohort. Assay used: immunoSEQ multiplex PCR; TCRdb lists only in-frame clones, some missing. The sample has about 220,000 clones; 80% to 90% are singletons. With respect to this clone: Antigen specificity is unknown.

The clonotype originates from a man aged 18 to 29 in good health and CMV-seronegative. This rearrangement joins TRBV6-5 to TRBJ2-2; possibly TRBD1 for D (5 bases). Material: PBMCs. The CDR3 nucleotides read TGTGCCAGCACCAGGGCCGGGGAGCTGTTTTTT. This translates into CASTRAGELFF.